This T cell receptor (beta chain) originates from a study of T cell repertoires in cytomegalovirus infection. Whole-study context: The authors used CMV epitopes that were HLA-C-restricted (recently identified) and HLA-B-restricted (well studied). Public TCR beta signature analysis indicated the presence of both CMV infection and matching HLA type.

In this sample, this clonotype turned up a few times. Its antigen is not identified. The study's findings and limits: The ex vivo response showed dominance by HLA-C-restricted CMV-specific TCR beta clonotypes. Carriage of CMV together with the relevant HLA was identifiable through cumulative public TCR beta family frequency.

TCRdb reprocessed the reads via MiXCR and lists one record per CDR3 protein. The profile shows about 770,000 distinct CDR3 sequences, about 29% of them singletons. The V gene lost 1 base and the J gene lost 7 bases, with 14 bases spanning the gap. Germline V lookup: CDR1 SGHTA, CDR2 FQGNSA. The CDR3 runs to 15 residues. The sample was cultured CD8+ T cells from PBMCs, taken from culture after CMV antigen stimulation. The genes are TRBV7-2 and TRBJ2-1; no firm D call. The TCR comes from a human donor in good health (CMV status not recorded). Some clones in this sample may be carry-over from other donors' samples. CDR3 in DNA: TGTGCCAGCAGCTTAGGGTCTAGTGATGGAAATGAGCAGTTCTTC. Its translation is CASSLGSSDGNEQFF.